The present T cell receptor (beta chain) was sequenced within a study of neoadjuvant anti-PD-1 for oral cavity cancer. Using immunoSEQ multiplex PCR, the repertoire was profiled, and TCRdb retains in-frame clones only, with some absent. The sample contains 6,600 or so clones, around 40% of which appear only once. Germline V gene data show CDR1 as ENHRY and CDR2 as SYGVKD. The CDR3 runs to 19 residues. Between the trimmed V and J ends, which lost 0 bases and 5 bases, there was a span of 25 bases. This sequence originates from a person aged 35 to 85 with oral cavity squamous cell carcinoma. Sequencing was performed on tumor tissue, taken before nivolumab (anti-PD-1) treatment. This sequence joins TRBV10-3 and TRBJ1-2; tentative D call: TRBD1 (5 bases). The CDR3 DNA reads as TGTGCCATCAGTGAGTCTCCGGGACGGACCGCTCGGAAGGATTATGGCTACACCTTC. Amino acids: CAISESPGRTARKDYGYTF.